These 25 T cell receptor beta chains were sequenced from one sample in a study of control samples from healthy donors and cancer patients. Profiled with immunoSEQ multiplex PCR; TCRdb holds only in-frame clones, not every one. This sample has about 170,000 clones; roughly 88% occur once, and the top ten carry approximately 4.9%. The source material was blood. Receptors originate from a woman aged 25-40 years in good health.

This rearrangement joins TRBV19 to TRBJ1-4; tentative D call: TRBD1 (5 bases). There are 14 residues in the CDR3. V was cut by 8 bases and J by 7 bases, with 17 bases left in between. Germline assignment: CDR1 LNHDA and CDR2 SQIVND (reference sequence). The CDR3 reads CASGLWGGSEKLFF. The CDR3 bases are TGTGCCAGTGGCCTGTGGGGGGGTTCTGAAAAACTGTTTTTT.

This sequence joins TRBV5-1 and TRBJ2-3, with 7 bases matching TRBD1. V lost 2 bases to trimming and J lost 2 bases; unmatched junction nucleotides: 5. This CDR3 comprises 15 residues. CDR1 is SGHRS and CDR2 is YFSETQ in the germline V gene. The CDR3 sequence: CASSFTTGTTDTQYF. DNA for the CDR3: TGCGCCAGCAGCTTCACGACAGGGACCACAGATACGCAGTATTTT.

The genes are TRBV27 and TRBJ1-1; D is ambiguous. This CDR3 is built from 12 residues. Germline values: CDR1 MNHEY, CDR2 SMNVEV (reference sequence). Trimming removed 3 bases at V and 8 bases at J, with 10 bases between. The CDR3 loop is CASSFPGGEAFF. DNA for the CDR3: TGTGCCAGCAGTTTCCCTGGAGGGGAAGCTTTCTTT.

The V call is TRBV19, the J call TRBJ2-4; D might be TRBD1 or TRBD2, each matching 5 bases. Germline-derived CDR1 and CDR2 are LNHDA and SQIVND (reference sequence). With 10 bases removed from V and 1 base from J, the gap between germline ends came to 20 bases. This CDR3 has 16 residues. CDR3 DNA: TGTGCCACCCGGGACCCCAGTACGGGTGCCAAAAACATTCAGTACTTC. It encodes CATRDPSTGAKNIQYF.

The chain has TRBV7-9 and TRBJ2-1, with D perhaps matching TRBD1 (5 bases). Trimming took 0 bases from V and 6 from J, leaving 6 bases between them. Germline V gives CDR1 SEHNR, CDR2 FQNEAQ (reference sequence). The CDR3 covers 13 residues. The CDR3 nucleotides read TGTGCCAGCAGCTTAGCTGGGGCCAATGAGCAGTTCTTC. Encoded protein: CASSLAGANEQFF.

DNA for the CDR3: TGTGCCAGCAGCGTAGGGGTGGGGAATCAGCCCCAGCATTTT. Amino acid sequence: CASSVGVGNQPQHF. This rearrangement joins TRBV9 to TRBJ1-5, with unresolved D. This CDR3 is built from 14 residues. The ends were cut back, 0 bases at V and 4 bases at J, with 8 bases in the middle. From germline, CDR1 is SGDLS and CDR2 YYNGEE.

This clone showed up just a few times. The chain combines TRBV24-1 with TRBJ2-2; D is uncertain. Germline lookup yields CDR1 KGHDR and CDR2 SFDVKD. The CDR3 is made up of 13 amino acids. V was trimmed by 5 bases and J by 7 bases, leaving 10 bases between them. This CDR3 is CATSVGFRGELFF. CDR3 DNA: TGTGCCACCAGTGTAGGATTTCGCGGGGAGCTGTTTTTT.

CDR3 sequence reads: CASSFSNLGTGELFF. The CDR3 region has the DNA TGTGCCAGCAGCTTCTCTAACCTGGGTACCGGGGAGCTGTTTTTT. The chain has TRBV7-9 and TRBJ2-2; D remains ambiguous. The CDR3 totals 15 residues. Germline V gene data show CDR1 as SEHNR and CDR2 as FQNEAQ (reference sequence). Trimming took 3 bases from V and 5 from J, leaving 13 bases between them.

The table lists this clone with a count of one. The V gene is TRBV6-5, the J gene TRBJ2-1, with 16 positions matching TRBD2. The CDR3 sequence is 14 residues long. Germline values: CDR1 MNHEY, CDR2 SVGAGI. The V segment lost 6 bases and the J segment 10 bases; nucleotides outside the gene matches: 3. Here the CDR3 DNA reads TGTGCCAGCAGGGGACTAGCGGGAGGGGGCGAGCAGTTCTTC. Amino acids: CASRGLAGGGEQFF.

V gene TRBV6-6 combines with J gene TRBJ2-1; no clear D gene. The V end lost 2 bases, the J end lost 5 bases, and 4 bases lay between the germline ends. The CDR3 contains 12 residues. Germline CDR1 reads MNHNY; CDR2 reads SVGAGI (reference sequence). CDR3: CASSYQNNEQFF. CDR3 in DNA: TGTGCCAGCAGTTACCAAAACAATGAGCAGTTCTTC.

The chain has TRBV6-6 and TRBJ2-1, with a possible D match to TRBD1 (6 bases). The CDR3 is 15 amino acids. V was clipped by 5 bases and J by 0 bases, with 11 bases between them. Germline V gene sequence: CDR1 MNHNY, CDR2 SVGAGI (reference sequence). The CDR3 loop reads CASSITGPSYNEQFF. In nucleotides, the CDR3 is TGTGCCAGCAGTATAACAGGGCCCTCCTACAATGAGCAGTTCTTC.

CDR3: CATSGGTEQYV. The CDR3 DNA sequence: TGTGCCACCAGTGGGGGTACCGAGCAGTACGTC. The chain combines TRBV24-1 with TRBJ2-7, with D uncertain. The length of the CDR3 is 11 residues. Trimming stripped 5 bases from V and 6 bases from J, with 7 bases between. The germline gives CDR1 KGHDR, CDR2 SFDVKD.

V is TRBV18 and J is TRBJ1-5, with D uncertain. Between the trimmed V and J ends, which lost 4 bases and 4 bases, there was a span of 8 bases. This CDR3 has 13 amino acids. Germline V gives CDR1 KGHSH, CDR2 LQKENI. This CDR3 is CASSLRPNQPQHF. CDR3 DNA: TGTGCCAGCTCACTGAGGCCAAATCAGCCCCAGCATTTT.

The chain employs TRBV14 and TRBJ1-2; TRBD1 might be the D (5 bases). V lost 0 bases and J lost 8, with 10 bases in between. The V gene's germline CDR1 is SGHDN and CDR2 FVKESK. The CDR3 contains 13 residues. The CDR3 DNA reads TGTGCCAGCAGCCAAGAATGGGGGGAGGGCTACACCTTC. It is translated as CASSQEWGEGYTF.

The chain has TRBV9 and TRBJ2-1; no clear D gene. V dropped 2 bases and J dropped 8 bases, with 11 bases sitting between them. The CDR3 is made up of 13 amino acids. The germline V gene encodes CDR1 SGDLS and CDR2 YYNGEE. CDR3 protein: CASSVGGSDEQFF. CDR3 sequence (DNA): TGTGCCAGCAGCGTGGGTGGGTCGGATGAGCAGTTCTTC. Based on the CDR3 plus reference TRBV9 and TRBJ2-1, the full variable domain is DSGVTQTPKHLITATGQRVTLRCSPRSGDLSVYWYQQSLDQGLQFLIQYYNGEERAKGNILERFSAQQFPDLHSELNLSSLELGDSALYFCASSVGGSDEQFFGPGTRLTVL.

The V call is TRBV5-1, the J call TRBJ1-1; D possibly corresponds to TRBD1 (5 bases). The CDR3 is 15 amino acids. CDR1 and CDR2 (germline): SGHRS, YFSETQ. Trimming removed 2 bases at V and 3 bases at J, with 14 bases between. CDR3 region: CASSFRWGGDTEAFF. CDR3 nucleotide sequence: TGCGCCAGCAGCTTCCGCTGGGGAGGGGACACTGAAGCTTTCTTT.

The chain is built from TRBV7-8 and TRBJ2-5; D not resolved. In germline, CDR1 is SGHVS, CDR2 FQNEAQ. The CDR3 consists of 15 residues. V shed 2 bases and J shed 0 bases, with 10 bases lying between them. CDR3 nucleotide sequence: TGTGCCAGCAGCTTATTTTACGGGTACCAAGAGACCCAGTACTTC. As protein: CASSLFYGYQETQYF.

This chain uses TRBV9 with TRBJ2-4; the D call may be TRBD1 or TRBD2 (5 bases each). V shed 0 bases and J shed 6 bases, with 10 bases lying between them. The CDR3 spans 14 residues. Germline CDR1 and CDR2: SGDLS and YYNGEE. The CDR3 spells CASSVESGRNIQYF. CDR3 DNA: TGTGCCAGCAGCGTAGAGTCGGGACGAAACATTCAGTACTTC.

The chain uses TRBV7-8 and TRBJ1-6; TRBD1 is a possible D gene (6 bases). CDR1 is SGHVS, CDR2 FQNEAQ, per germline. This CDR3 spans 15 amino acids. Trimming took off 3 bases at V and 10 bases at J, with 16 bases between the two ends. CDR3 bases: TGTGCCAGCAGCTTTTATCCAGGGGTCCAGTCACCCCTCCACTTT. Translating it yields CASSFYPGVQSPLHF.

The rearrangement uses TRBV28 and TRBJ1-1; TRBD1 matches 9 bases. CDR1 is MDHEN, CDR2 SYDVKM, per germline. The CDR3 totals 15 residues. V gave up 6 bases and J gave up 3 bases; unmatched junction bases: 8. The DNA of the CDR3 is TGTGCCAGCAGAGGGGACAGGGAGGAGGACACTGAAGCTTTCTTT. Residues: CASRGDREEDTEAFF.

The genes are TRBV4-2 and TRBJ2-7; maybe TRBD2 (6 bases). This CDR3 is built from 12 residues. Trimming shortened V by 3 bases and J by 6 bases, and 9 bases separated the two germline ends. Per the germline V gene, CDR1 is LGHNA and CDR2 is YNFKEQ. This CDR3 is CASSQEGLEQYF. In DNA form, the CDR3 reads TGTGCCAGCAGCCAGGAGGGGCTCGAGCAGTACTTC.

The chain joins TRBV3-1 (or the pseudogene TRBV3-2) to TRBJ1-2; D perhaps matches TRBD1 (5 bases). The germline CDR1 and CDR2 sequences are LGHDT and YNNKEL (reference sequence). The CDR3 is 12 amino acids. Between the trimmed V and J ends, which lost 0 bases and 8 bases, there was a span of 7 bases. CDR3 loop: CASSQDREGYTF. DNA of the CDR3: TGTGCCAGCAGCCAAGACAGGGAAGGCTACACCTTC.

This chain links TRBV6-6 with TRBJ1-2, with 7 bases fitting TRBD1. V trimming: 5 bases; J trimming: 5 bases; junction bases outside the gene matches: 17. There are 17 residues in the CDR3. Germline values: CDR1 MNHNY, CDR2 SVGAGI (reference sequence). In DNA form, the CDR3 reads TGTGCCAGCAGTCGAAAGACCGTAACAGGGGAACGTTATGGCTACACCTTC. Translated: CASSRKTVTGERYGYTF.

The J gene is TRBJ2-2, the V gene TRBV6-4; D not resolved. The CDR3 is 13 residues long. CDR1 is MRHNA, CDR2 SNTAGT, per germline. The V and J ends lost 5 bases and 7 bases respectively, with 11 bases between them. The CDR3 reads CASSTRVGGELFF. The CDR3 coding sequence is TGTGCCAGCAGTACCCGGGTAGGCGGGGAGCTGTTTTTT.

The CDR3 sequence is CASSLDGANNSPLHF. The CDR3 DNA is TGCGCCAGCAGCTTGGACGGAGCCAATAATTCACCCCTCCACTTT. The chain carries TRBV5-1 and TRBJ1-6, with D uncertain. In germline, CDR1 is SGHRS, CDR2 YFSETQ. The CDR3 runs to 15 residues. V was pared by 0 bases and J by 5 bases, with 9 bases between.